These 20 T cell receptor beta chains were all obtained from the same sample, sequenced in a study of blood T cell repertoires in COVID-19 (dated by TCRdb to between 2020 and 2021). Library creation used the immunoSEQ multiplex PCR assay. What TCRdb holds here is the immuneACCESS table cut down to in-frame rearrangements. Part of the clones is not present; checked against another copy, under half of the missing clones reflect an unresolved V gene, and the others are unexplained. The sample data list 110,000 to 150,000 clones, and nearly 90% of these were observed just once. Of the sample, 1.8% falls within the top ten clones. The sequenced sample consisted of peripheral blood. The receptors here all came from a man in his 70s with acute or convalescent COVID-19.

The CDR3 DNA reads as TGTGCCAGTAGTATCGGCAGGGAAGTAGCACCCCTCCACTTT. Its translation: CASSIGREVAPLHF. The gene calls are TRBV19 and TRBJ1-6; D is perhaps TRBD1 (5 bases). Germline V gene sequence: CDR1 LNHDA, CDR2 SQIVND (reference sequence). The V end lost 3 bases, the J end lost 11 bases, and 14 bases lay between the germline ends. This CDR3 is 14 amino acids long.

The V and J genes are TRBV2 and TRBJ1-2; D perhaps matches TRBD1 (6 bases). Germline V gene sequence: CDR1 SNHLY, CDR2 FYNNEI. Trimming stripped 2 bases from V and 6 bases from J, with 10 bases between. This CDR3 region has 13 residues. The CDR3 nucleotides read TGTGCCAGCAGTGAAACGGCAGGGGATGGCTACACCTTC. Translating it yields CASSETAGDGYTF. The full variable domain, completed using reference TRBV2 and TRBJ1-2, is EPEVTQTPSHQVTQMGQEVILRCVPISNHLYFYWYRQILGQKVEFLVSFYNNEISEKSEIFDDQFSVERPDGSNFTLKIRSTKLEDSAMYFCASSETAGDGYTFGSGTRLTVV.

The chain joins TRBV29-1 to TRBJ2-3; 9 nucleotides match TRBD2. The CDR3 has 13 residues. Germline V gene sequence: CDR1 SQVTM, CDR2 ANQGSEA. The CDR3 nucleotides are TGCAGTGTCAAGGCGGGAGGGGCAGATACGCAGTATTTT. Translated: CSVKAGGADTQYF.

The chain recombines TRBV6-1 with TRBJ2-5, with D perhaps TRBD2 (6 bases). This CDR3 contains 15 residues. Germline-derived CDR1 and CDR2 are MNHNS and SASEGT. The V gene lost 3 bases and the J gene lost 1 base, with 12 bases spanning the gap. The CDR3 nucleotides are TGTGCCAGCAGTGACCGCGGGGACCCCCAAGAGACCCAGTACTTC. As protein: CASSDRGDPQETQYF.

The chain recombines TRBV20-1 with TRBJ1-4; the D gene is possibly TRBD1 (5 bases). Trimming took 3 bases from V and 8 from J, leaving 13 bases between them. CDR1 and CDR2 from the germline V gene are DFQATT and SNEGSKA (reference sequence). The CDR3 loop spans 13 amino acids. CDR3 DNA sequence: TGCAGTGCTAGTACAGGCGGTGACGAAAAACTGTTTTTT. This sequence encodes CSASTGGDEKLFF.

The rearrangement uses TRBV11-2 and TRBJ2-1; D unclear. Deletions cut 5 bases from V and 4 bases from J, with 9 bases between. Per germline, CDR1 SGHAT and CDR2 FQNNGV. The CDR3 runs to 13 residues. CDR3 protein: CASSPRVYNEQFF. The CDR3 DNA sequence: TGTGCCAGCAGCCCCCGAGTGTACAATGAGCAGTTCTTC. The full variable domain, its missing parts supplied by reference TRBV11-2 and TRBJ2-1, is EAGVAQSPRYKIIEKRQSVAFWCNPISGHATLYWYQQILGQGPKLLIQFQNNGVVDDSQLPKDRFSAERLKGVDSTLKIQPAKLEDSAVYLCASSPRVYNEQFFGPGTRLTVL.

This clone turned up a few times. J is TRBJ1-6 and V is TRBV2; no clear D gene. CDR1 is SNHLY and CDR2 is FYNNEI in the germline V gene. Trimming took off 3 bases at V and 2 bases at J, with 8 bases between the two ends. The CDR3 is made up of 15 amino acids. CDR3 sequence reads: CASSDESPYNSPLHF. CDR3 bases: TGTGCCAGCAGTGATGAGAGTCCCTATAATTCACCCCTCCACTTT.

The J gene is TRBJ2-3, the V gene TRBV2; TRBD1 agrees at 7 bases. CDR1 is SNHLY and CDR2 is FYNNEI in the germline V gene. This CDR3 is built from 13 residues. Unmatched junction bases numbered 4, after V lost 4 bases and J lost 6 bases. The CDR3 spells CASSADRADTQYF. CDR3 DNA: TGTGCCAGCAGTGCCGACAGGGCGGATACGCAGTATTTT.

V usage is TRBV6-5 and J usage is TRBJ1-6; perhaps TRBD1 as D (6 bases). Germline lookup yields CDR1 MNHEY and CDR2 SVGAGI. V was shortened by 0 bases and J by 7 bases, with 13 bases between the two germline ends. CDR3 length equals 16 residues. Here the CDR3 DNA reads TGTGCCAGCAGTTACTCGGCCGGAACAGGGAATTCACCCCTCCACTTT. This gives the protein CASSYSAGTGNSPLHF.

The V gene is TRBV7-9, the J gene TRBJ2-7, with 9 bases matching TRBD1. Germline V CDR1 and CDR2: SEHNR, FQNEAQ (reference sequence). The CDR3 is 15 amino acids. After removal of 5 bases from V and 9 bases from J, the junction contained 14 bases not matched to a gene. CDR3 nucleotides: TGTGCCAGCAGCGTCTCCGGGACAGGGCGGAGTATGCAGTACTTC. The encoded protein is CASSVSGTGRSMQYF.

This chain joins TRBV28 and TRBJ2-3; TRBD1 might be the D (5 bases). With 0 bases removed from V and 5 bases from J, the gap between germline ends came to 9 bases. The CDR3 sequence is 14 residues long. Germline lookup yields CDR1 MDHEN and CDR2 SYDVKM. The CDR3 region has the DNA TGTGCCAGCAGTTTATGGGGGCGCTTAGATACGCAGTATTTT. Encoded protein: CASSLWGRLDTQYF.

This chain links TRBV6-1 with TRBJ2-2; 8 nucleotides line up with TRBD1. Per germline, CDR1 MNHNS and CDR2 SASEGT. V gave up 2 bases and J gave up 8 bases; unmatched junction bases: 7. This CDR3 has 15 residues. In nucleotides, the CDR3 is TGTGCCAGCAGTGAATCAGGACAGGGCGGTGGGGAGCTGTTTTTT. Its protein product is CASSESGQGGGELFF.

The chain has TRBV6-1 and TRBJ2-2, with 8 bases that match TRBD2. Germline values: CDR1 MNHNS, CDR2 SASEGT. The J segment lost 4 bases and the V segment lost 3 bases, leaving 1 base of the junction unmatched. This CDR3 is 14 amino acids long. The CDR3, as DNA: TGTGCCAGCAGTGACAGCGGGAGCACCGGGGAGCTGTTTTTT. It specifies CASSDSGSTGELFF.

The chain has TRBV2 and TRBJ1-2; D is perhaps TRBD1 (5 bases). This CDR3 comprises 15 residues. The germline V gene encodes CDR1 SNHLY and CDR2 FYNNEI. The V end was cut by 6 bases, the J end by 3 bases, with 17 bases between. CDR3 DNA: TGTGCCAGCAGGCGACAGATCCTCCTTGACTATGGCTACACCTTC. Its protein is CASRRQILLDYGYTF.

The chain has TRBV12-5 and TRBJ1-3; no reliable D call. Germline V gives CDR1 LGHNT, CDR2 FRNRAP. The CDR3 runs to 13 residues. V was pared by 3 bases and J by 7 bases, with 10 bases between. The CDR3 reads CASGFSARNTIYF. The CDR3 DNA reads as TGTGCTAGTGGTTTTAGTGCGCGGAACACCATATATTTT.

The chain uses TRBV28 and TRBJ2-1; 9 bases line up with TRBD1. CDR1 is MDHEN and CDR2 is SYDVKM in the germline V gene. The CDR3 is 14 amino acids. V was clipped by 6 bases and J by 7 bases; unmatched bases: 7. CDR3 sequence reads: CASSTGTGRNEQFF. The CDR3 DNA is TGTGCCAGCAGCACCGGGACAGGGAGGAATGAGCAGTTCTTC.

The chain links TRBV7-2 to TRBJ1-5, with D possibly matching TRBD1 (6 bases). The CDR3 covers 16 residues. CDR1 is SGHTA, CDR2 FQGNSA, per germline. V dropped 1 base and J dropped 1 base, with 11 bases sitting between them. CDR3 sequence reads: CASSLESGVSNQPQHF. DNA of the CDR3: TGTGCCAGCAGCTTAGAATCAGGGGTGAGCAATCAGCCCCAGCATTTT.

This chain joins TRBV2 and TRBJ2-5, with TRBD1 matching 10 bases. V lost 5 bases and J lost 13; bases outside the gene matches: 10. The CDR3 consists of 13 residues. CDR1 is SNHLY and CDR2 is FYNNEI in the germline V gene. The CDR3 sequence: CASSTRTGGPPYF. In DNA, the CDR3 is TGTGCCAGCAGTACTAGGACAGGGGGGCCACCGTACTTC.

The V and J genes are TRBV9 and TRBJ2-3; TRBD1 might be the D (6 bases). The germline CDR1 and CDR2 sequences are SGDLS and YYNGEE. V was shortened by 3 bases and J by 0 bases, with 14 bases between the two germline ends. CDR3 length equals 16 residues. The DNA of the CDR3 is TGTGCCAGCAGCGCGCTACAGGGAAAGAGCACAGATACGCAGTATTTT. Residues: CASSALQGKSTDTQYF.

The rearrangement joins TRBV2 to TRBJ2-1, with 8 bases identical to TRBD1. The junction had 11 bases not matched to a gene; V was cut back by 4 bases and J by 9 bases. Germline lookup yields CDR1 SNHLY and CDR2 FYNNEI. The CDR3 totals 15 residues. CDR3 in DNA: TGTGCCAGCAGTGTCCTCCAACAGGGGACAGGTGAGCAGTTCTTC. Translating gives CASSVLQQGTGEQFF.